The 15 T cell receptor beta chains below all came from one sample that was sequenced in a study of T cells in narcolepsy. Method: immunoSEQ multiplex PCR; TCRdb's copy keeps in-frame clones and lacks some. The table shows under 35,000 clones, with over 80% occurring only once. Sequenced input: memory (CD45RA-) CD4+ T cells from blood. These receptors were taken from a human donor in good health.

This clone was picked up a small number of times. This chain uses TRBV28 with TRBJ1-2; D is unclear. Germline lookup yields CDR1 MDHEN and CDR2 SYDVKM. Trimming removed 4 bases from V and 4 bases from J, with 7 bases in between. There are 12 residues in the CDR3. In nucleotides, the CDR3 is TGTGCCAGCAGTTCAGAGGGCTATGGCTACACCTTC. Translation gives CASSSEGYGYTF.

The V call is TRBV5-1, the J call TRBJ2-1; D call uncertain. Germline lookup yields CDR1 SGHRS and CDR2 YFSETQ. V lost 7 bases to trimming and J lost 9 bases, with 17 bases between them. The CDR3 is made up of 13 amino acids. The CDR3 protein is CASFSTGRSEQFF. The CDR3 DNA is TGCGCCAGCTTCTCCACCGGTAGAAGTGAGCAGTTCTTC.

This chain joins TRBV7-9 and TRBJ2-7; D uncertain. V was clipped by 2 bases and J by 2 bases, with 10 bases between them. Germline V lookup: CDR1 SEHNR, CDR2 FQNEAQ (reference sequence). CDR3 length equals 14 residues. The CDR3 DNA reads TGTGCCAGCAGCTTAACGGTCAGTACCTACGAGCAGTACTTC. It translates to CASSLTVSTYEQYF.

The CDR3 spells CASSLSAGTWGTDTQYF. The CDR3 region has the DNA TGTGCCAGCAGTTTATCGGCGGGGACGTGGGGCACAGATACGCAGTATTTT. The chain joins TRBV27 to TRBJ2-3; D possibly corresponds to TRBD2 (6 bases). The CDR3 sequence is 17 residues long. CDR1 is MNHEY, CDR2 SMNVEV, per germline (reference sequence). V dropped 0 bases and J dropped 1 base, with 14 bases sitting between them.

This chain joins TRBV18 and TRBJ2-3; possibly TRBD2 for D (6 bases). The CDR3 runs to 16 residues. In germline, CDR1 is KGHSH, CDR2 LQKENI. V dropped 2 bases and J dropped 5 bases, with 17 bases sitting between them. Written as DNA, the CDR3 is TGTGCCAGCTCACCAAAAGCGGGCCTGGAGGGAGATACGCAGTATTTT. The encoded protein is CASSPKAGLEGDTQYF.

The chain joins TRBV7-2 to TRBJ2-2, with TRBD1 identical over 7 bases. Looked up from germline, CDR1 is SGHTA and CDR2 is FQGNSA. The J segment lost 0 bases and the V segment lost 6 bases, leaving 10 bases of the junction unmatched. This CDR3 contains 17 residues. CDR3: CASRILGGRSNTGELFF. CDR3 DNA: TGTGCCAGCAGAATTTTAGGGGGCCGTTCGAACACCGGGGAGCTGTTTTTT. The variable domain in full, completed from reference TRBV7-2 and TRBJ2-2, reads GAGVSQSPSNKVTEKGKDVELRCDPISGHTALYWYRQSLGQGLEFLIYFQGNSAPDKSGLPSDRFSAERTGGSVSTLTIQRTQQEDSAVYLCASRILGGRSNTGELFFGEGSRLTVL.

The chain uses TRBV6-1 and TRBJ2-5; 8 positions match TRBD1. Germline loops: CDR1 MNHNS, CDR2 SASEGT. V dropped 5 bases and J dropped 4; count of bases not matched to a gene: 3. This CDR3 contains 13 residues. CDR3: CASSQTGAETQYF. In nucleotides, the CDR3 is TGTGCCAGCAGTCAGACAGGGGCAGAGACCCAGTACTTC.

This clone was picked up a small number of times. The rearrangement links TRBV11-3 to TRBJ2-2; D not certain. From germline, CDR1 is SGHNT and CDR2 YENEEA. Deletions cut 3 bases from V and 7 bases from J, with 9 bases between. The CDR3 totals 13 residues. The CDR3 sequence: CASSFSGLGELFF. The CDR3 DNA sequence: TGTGCCAGCAGCTTTTCTGGGCTCGGGGAGCTGTTTTTT.

The chain joins TRBV2 to TRBJ2-1, with TRBD2 as a possible D gene (5 bases). CDR1 is SNHLY and CDR2 is FYNNEI in the germline V gene. V was cut by 4 bases and J by 2 bases, with 6 bases left in between. This CDR3 region has 13 residues. For the CDR3, the DNA is TGTGCCAGCAGTGGGACTGCCTACAATGAGCAGTTCTTC. It is translated as CASSGTAYNEQFF. The variable domain in full, with the rest retrieved from reference TRBV2 and TRBJ2-1, is EPEVTQTPSHQVTQMGQEVILRCVPISNHLYFYWYRQILGQKVEFLVSFYNNEISEKSEIFDDQFSVERPDGSNFTLKIRSTKLEDSAMYFCASSGTAYNEQFFGPGTRLTVL.

As to this clone: Other DNA sequences in this specimen translate into the identical CDR3. The CDR3 region is CASSQERLANTDTQYF. The CDR3 DNA reads TGCGCCAGCAGCCAAGAACGACTAGCTAACACGGATACGCAGTATTTT. The chain has TRBV4-1 and TRBJ2-3; 7 nucleotides match TRBD2. This CDR3 spans 16 amino acids. V lost 0 bases, J lost 6 bases, and 9 bases stayed unmatched. Looked up from germline, CDR1 is MGHRA and CDR2 is YSYEKL.

This clone came up a few times. V gene TRBV2 combines with J gene TRBJ1-1; D not resolved. The CDR3 consists of 11 residues. The V gene's germline CDR1 is SNHLY and CDR2 FYNNEI. The germline V and J ends were trimmed by 6 bases and 3 bases, with 5 bases remaining between them. The DNA of the CDR3 is TGTGCCAGCAGCAGATACACTGAAGCTTTCTTT. This encodes CASSRYTEAFF.

Details on this clone: Because the CDR3 is missing its conserved closing phenylalanine or tryptophan, this is likely a read error. The V call is TRBV9, the J call TRBJ2-3, with 8 bases fitting TRBD2. The ends lost 4 bases at V and 4 bases at J; junction bases unmatched: 14. This CDR3 is built from 17 residues. Germline V gene lookup returns CDR1 SGDLS and CDR2 YYNGEE. This chain's CDR3 is CASSSAGGHIGADTQYS. The CDR3 region has the DNA TGTGCCAGCAGCTCCGCGGGGGGACACATTGGGGCAGATACGCAGTATTCT.

The CDR3 sequence: CASSLQTSGGHAQYF. In nucleotides, the CDR3 is TGTGCCAGCAGCCTACAGACTAGCGGGGGCCACGCGCAGTACTTC. This chain connects TRBV7-2 to TRBJ2-5, with 12 bases aligning to TRBD2. V lost 5 bases to trimming and J lost 11 bases; unmatched junction nucleotides: 12. The germline V gene has CDR1 SGHTA and CDR2 FQGNSA. This CDR3 spans 15 amino acids.

The chain couples TRBV5-1 to TRBJ2-5, with unresolved D. Trimming removed 4 bases from V and 4 bases from J, with 8 bases in between. This CDR3 is 12 amino acids long. From germline, CDR1 is SGHRS and CDR2 YFSETQ. The CDR3 here is CASSPSLETQYF. In DNA, the CDR3 is TGCGCCAGCAGCCCGAGTTTAGAGACCCAGTACTTC.

The chain joins TRBV2 to TRBJ1-4; D ambiguous. Germline V gene lookup returns CDR1 SNHLY and CDR2 FYNNEI. V lost 7 bases and J lost 7, with 7 bases in between. The CDR3 runs 11 residues. The CDR3 here is CASKGGEKLFF. DNA for the CDR3: TGTGCCAGCAAGGGAGGTGAAAAACTGTTTTTT.